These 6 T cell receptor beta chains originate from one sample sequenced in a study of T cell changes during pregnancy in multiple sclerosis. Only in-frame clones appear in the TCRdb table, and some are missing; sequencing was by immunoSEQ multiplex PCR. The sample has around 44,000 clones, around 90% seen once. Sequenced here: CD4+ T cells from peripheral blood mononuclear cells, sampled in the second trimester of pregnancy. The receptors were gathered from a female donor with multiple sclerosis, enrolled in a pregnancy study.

The CDR3 DNA follows: TGTGCCAGCAGCCAAGGTAGCAGGGCCTTCTATGGCTACACCTTC. It translates to CASSQGSRAFYGYTF. The gene calls are TRBV14 and TRBJ1-2; the D gene is possibly TRBD1 (5 bases). Deletions cut 1 base from V and 4 bases from J, with 13 bases between. CDR3 length equals 15 residues. Germline V gene sequence: CDR1 SGHDN, CDR2 FVKESK.

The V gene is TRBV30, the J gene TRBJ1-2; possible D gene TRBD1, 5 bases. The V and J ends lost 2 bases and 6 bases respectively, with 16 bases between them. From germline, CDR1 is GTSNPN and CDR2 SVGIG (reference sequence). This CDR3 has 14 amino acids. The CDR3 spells CAWSPRLRTHGYTF. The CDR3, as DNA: TGTGCCTGGAGTCCCCGGCTCAGGACACATGGCTACACCTTC.

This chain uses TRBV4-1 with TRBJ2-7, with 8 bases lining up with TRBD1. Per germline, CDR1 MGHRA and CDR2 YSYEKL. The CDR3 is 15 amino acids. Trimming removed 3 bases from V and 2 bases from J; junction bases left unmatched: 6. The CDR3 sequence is CASSQPRDRPYEQYF. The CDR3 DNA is TGCGCCAGCAGCCAGCCCCGGGACAGGCCCTACGAGCAGTACTTC.

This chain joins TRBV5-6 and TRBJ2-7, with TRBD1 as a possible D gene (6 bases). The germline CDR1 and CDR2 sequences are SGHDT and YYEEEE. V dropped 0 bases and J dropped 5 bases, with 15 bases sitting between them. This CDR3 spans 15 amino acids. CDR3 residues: CASSLVLQGSHEQYF. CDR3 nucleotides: TGTGCCAGCAGCTTGGTGCTCCAGGGGAGCCACGAGCAGTACTTC.

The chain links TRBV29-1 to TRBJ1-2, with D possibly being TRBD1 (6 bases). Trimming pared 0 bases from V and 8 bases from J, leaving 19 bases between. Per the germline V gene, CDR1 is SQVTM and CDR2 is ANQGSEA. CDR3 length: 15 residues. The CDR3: CSVEDPLAGVHGYTF. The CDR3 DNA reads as TGCAGCGTTGAAGATCCTCTCGCAGGGGTACACGGCTACACCTTC.

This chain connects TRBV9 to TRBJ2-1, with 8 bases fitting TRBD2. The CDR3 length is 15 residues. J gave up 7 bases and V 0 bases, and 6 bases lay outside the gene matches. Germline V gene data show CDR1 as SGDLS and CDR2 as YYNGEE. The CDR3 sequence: CASSVAPGGPNEQFF. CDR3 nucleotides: TGTGCCAGCAGCGTAGCACCGGGAGGGCCGAATGAGCAGTTCTTC. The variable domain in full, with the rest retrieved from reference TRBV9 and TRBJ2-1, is DSGVTQTPKHLITATGQRVTLRCSPRSGDLSVYWYQQSLDQGLQFLIQYYNGEERAKGNILERFSAQQFPDLHSELNLSSLELGDSALYFCASSVAPGGPNEQFFGPGTRLTVL.